This T cell receptor beta chain was documented in a study of CD8+ T cells in alopecia areata. In the study overall: It was oral tofacitinib, at 5 to 10 mg twice daily, that treated patients received.

Notes on the study in general: For lesional scalp, especially alopecia totalis/universalis, clonality was higher than in normal scalp. Patients shared TCRs less clearly than mice did, possibly owing to HLA.

As concerns this clone: Its target is unknown.

Germline V gene data show CDR1 as SGHTA and CDR2 as FQGTGA. The CDR3 is made up of 14 amino acids. V was trimmed by 4 bases and J by 9 bases, leaving 17 bases between them. RNA was isolated and reverse transcribed to cDNA, the sequencing template. Clones were sequenced by immunoSEQ multiplex PCR, and TCRdb holds only the in-frame ones, with some missing. Of under 250,000 clones in the sample, 57% were seen once. The gene calls are TRBV7-3 and TRBJ2-3; D tentatively reads TRBD1 or TRBD2 (5 bases each). This sample comprised CD4+ T cells sorted from blood, obtained at week 0. The sequence came from a human donor with alopecia areata. CDR3 amino acids: CASSSEGPAGTQYF. In DNA form, the CDR3 reads TGTGCCAGCAGCTCAGAGGGGCCGGCCGGCACGCAGTATTTT.